This T cell receptor beta chain was obtained from a study of blood T cell repertoires in COVID-19. Study as a whole: From the United States, Italy and Spain came samples of acute and convalescent COVID-19.

Sequencing used immunoSEQ multiplex PCR; TCRdb keeps in-frame clones, though not all of them. The profile shows about 280,000 clones, roughly 80% of them singletons. V was trimmed by 5 bases and J by 4 bases, leaving 18 bases between them. This CDR3 contains 16 residues. CDR1 and CDR2 from the germline V gene are KGHSH and LQKENI. This sequence originates from a middle-aged man who had been exposed to COVID-19. This chain joins TRBV18 and TRBJ2-1, with D perhaps matching TRBD2 (5 bases). The sample comprised PBMCs or T cells enriched from blood (not recorded which). The CDR3 reads CASSSSVGSIYNEQFF. The CDR3 DNA reads as TGTGCCAGCTCAAGCTCAGTGGGGAGTATATACAATGAGCAGTTCTTC. Together with reference TRBV18 and TRBJ2-1, the CDR3 gives the full variable domain: NAGVMQNPRHLVRRRGQEARLRCSPMKGHSHVYWYRQLPEEGLKFMVYLQKENIIDESGMPKERFSAEFPKEGPSILRIQQVVRGDSAAYFCASSSSVGSIYNEQFFGPGTRLTVL.